This TCR beta chain appears in the sequencing data of a study of blood T cells in healthy people across ages. As for the study in general: Template switching captured about one barcoded beta molecule per two T cells.

A second PCR of 7 to 11 cycles used a sample-barcoded 5' primer and a J-beta primer mix. TCRdb reanalysed the 5' RACE reads using MiXCR and keeps one entry per CDR3 protein. This sample has about 1,800,000 distinct CDR3 sequences, with 28% found just once. The study's findings and limits: Older age coincided with a roughly linear decline in TCR beta diversity per million T cells. Possibly confounding the expanded clonotype changes was the fact that donor CMV status was unknown.

Germline assignment: CDR1 DFQATT and CDR2 SNEGSKA (reference sequence). V was trimmed by 0 bases and J by 7 bases, leaving 15 bases between them. The CDR3 has 14 amino acids. Concerning this clonotype: As yet, its antigen is unknown.

This receptor was obtained from a woman aged 30 to 39 in good health. Sequenced input: blood. This chain links TRBV20-1 with TRBJ1-1; a weak D match, TRBD1 (6 bases). CDR3: CSARDRTGADEAFF. The CDR3, as DNA: TGCAGTGCTAGAGACCGTACGGGGGCTGATGAAGCTTTCTTT.